This T cell receptor (beta chain) was captured in a study of immune heterogeneity within non-small cell lung tumors. Points from the study as a whole: Between individual patients, the high-frequency T-cell receptor beta clonotypes largely differed.

Bulk tumor genomic DNA, around 580 ng per sample, was used as template. Surgery yielded several widely spaced biopsies per primary tumor. Untreated, newly diagnosed non-small cell lung cancer patients underwent curative surgery. Using 32 V and 13 J primers, multiplex PCR amplified TCR beta CDR3. TCRdb analysed the multiplex PCR reads with MiXCR anew, one entry per CDR3 protein. The sample records 7,000 to 8,000 distinct CDR3 sequences, roughly 21% being singletons. CDR3 length: 13 amino acids. Trimming took off 2 bases at V and 6 bases at J, with 11 bases between the two ends. Germline assignment: CDR1 SGHRS and CDR2 YFSETQ. A word on this clonotype: Its target is unknown.

This TCR was recovered from a man in his sixties with non-small cell lung cancer. Sequences were obtained from lung tumor tissue. The rearrangement joins TRBV5-1 to TRBJ1-1, with a tentative D call TRBD1 (6 bases). The CDR3 here is CASSFLGAAEAFF. As DNA, the CDR3 is TGCGCCAGCAGCTTTTTGGGGGCAGCTGAAGCTTTCTTT.